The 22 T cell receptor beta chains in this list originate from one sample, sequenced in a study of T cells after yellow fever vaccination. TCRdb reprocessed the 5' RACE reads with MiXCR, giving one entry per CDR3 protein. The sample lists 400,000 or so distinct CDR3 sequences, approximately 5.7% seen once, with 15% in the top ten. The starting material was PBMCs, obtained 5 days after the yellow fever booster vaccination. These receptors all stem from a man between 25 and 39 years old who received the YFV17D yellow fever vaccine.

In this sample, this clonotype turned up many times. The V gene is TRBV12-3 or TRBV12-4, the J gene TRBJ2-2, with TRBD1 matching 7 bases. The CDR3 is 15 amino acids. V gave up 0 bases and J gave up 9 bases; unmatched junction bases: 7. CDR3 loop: CASSLAWDSDRELFF. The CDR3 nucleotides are TGTGCCAGCAGTTTAGCGTGGGACAGTGACCGGGAGCTGTTTTTT.

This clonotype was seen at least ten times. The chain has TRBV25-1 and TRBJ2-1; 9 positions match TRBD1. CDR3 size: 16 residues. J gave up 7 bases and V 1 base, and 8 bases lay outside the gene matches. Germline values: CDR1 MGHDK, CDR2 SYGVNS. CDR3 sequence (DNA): TGTGCCAGCAGTGAATTGGGGACAGGGTTGATAAATGAGCAGTTCTTC. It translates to CASSELGTGLINEQFF. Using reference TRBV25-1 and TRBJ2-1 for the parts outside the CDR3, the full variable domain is EADIYQTPRYLVIGTGKKITLECSQTMGHDKMYWYQQDPGMELHLIHYSYGVNSTEKGDLSSESTVSRIRTEHFPLTLESARPSHTSQYLCASSELGTGLINEQFFGPGTRLTVL.

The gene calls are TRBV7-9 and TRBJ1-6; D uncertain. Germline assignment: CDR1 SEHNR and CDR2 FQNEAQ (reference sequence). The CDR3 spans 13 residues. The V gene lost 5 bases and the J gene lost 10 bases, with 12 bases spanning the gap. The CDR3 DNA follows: TGTGCCAGCAGCATGGGGAGGGAATCACCCCTCCACTTT. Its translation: CASSMGRESPLHF.

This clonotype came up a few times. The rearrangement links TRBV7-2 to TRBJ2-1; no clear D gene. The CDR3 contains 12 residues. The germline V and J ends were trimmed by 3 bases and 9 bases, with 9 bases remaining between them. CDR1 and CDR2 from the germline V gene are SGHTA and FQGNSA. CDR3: CASSFASSEQFF. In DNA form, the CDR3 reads TGTGCCAGCAGCTTTGCGTCCTCTGAGCAGTTCTTC.

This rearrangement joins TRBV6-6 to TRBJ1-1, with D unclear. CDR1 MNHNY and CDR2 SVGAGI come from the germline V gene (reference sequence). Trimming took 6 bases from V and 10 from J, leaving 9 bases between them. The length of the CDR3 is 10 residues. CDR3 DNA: TGTGCCAGCAGGGGCTCGGTAGCTTTCTTT. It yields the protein CASRGSVAFF.

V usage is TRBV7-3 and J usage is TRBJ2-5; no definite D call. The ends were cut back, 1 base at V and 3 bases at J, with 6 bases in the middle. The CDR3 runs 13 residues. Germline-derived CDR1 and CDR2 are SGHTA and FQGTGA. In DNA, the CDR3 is TGTGCCAGCAGCTTAATGGTGGAAGAGACCCAGTACTTC. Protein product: CASSLMVEETQYF.

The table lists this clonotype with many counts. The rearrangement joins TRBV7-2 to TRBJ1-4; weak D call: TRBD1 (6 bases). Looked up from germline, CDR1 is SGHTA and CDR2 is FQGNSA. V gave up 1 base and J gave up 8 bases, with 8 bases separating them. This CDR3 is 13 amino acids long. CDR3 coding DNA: TGTGCCAGCAGCTTAGGCGGGGGCGAAAAACTGTTTTTT. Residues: CASSLGGGEKLFF.

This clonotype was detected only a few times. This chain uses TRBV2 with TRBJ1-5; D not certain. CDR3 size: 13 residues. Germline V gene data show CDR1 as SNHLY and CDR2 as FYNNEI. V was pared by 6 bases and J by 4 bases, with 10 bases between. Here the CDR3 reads CASRLGGNQPQHF. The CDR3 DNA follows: TGTGCCAGCAGACTGGGAGGAAATCAGCCCCAGCATTTT.

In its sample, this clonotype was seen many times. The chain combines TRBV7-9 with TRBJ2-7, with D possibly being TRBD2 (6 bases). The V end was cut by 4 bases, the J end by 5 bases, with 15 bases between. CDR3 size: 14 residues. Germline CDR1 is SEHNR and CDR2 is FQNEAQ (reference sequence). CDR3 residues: CASSSPGGNNEQYF. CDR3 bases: TGTGCCAGCAGCTCCCCCGGCGGGAACAACGAGCAGTACTTC.

CDR3 bases: TGCGCCAGCAGCCTAGGACAGTCCGCTAACTATGGCTACACCTTC. Its protein is CASSLGQSANYGYTF. The chain carries TRBV4-3 and TRBJ1-2, with a possible D match to TRBD1 (6 bases). The V gene's germline CDR1 is LGHNA and CDR2 YSLEER. Deletions cut 4 bases from V and 0 bases from J, with 12 bases between. The CDR3 is 15 amino acids.

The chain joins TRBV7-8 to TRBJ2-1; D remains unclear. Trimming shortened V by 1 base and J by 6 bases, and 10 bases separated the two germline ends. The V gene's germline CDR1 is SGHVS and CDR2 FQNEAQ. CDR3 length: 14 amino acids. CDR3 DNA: TGTGCCAGCAGCTTAGTGGTCCCTTCCAATGAGCAGTTCTTC. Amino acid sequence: CASSLVVPSNEQFF.

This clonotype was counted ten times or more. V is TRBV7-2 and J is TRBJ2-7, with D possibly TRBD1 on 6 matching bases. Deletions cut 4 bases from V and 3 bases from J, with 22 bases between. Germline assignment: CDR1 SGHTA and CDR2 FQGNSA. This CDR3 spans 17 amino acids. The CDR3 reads CASSSIPGYRTDYEQYF. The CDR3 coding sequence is TGTGCCAGCAGCTCAATCCCCGGGTATAGGACAGACTACGAGCAGTACTTC.

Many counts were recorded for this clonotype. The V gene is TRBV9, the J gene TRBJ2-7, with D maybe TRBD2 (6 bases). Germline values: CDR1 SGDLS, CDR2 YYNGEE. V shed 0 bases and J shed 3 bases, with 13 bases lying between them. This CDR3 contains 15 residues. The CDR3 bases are TGTGCCAGCAGCGTAGCTGGGCGGGAAGACTACGAGCAGTACTTC. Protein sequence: CASSVAGREDYEQYF.

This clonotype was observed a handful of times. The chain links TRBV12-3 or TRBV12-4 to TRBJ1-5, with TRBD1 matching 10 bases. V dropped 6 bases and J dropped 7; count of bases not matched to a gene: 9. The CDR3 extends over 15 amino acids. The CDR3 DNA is TGTGCCAGCAGACCCGGGACAGGGGTACTCCAGCCCCAGCATTTT. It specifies CASRPGTGVLQPQHF.

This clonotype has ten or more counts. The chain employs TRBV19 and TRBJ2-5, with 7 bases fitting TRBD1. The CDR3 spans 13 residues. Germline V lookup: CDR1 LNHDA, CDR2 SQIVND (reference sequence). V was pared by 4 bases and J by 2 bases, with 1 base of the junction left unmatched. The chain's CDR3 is CASSKGQQETQYF. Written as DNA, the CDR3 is TGTGCCAGTAGTAAGGGACAGCAAGAGACCCAGTACTTC.

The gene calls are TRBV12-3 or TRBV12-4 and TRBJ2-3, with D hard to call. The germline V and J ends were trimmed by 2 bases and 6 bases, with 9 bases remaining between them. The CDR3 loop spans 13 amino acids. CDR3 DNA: TGTGCCAGCAGTTTAAGGAGCGCCGATACGCAGTATTTT. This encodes CASSLRSADTQYF.

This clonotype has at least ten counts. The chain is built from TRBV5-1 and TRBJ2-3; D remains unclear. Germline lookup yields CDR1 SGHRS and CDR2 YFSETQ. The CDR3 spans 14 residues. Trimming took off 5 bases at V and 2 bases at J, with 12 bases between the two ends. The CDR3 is CASSQADNTDTQYF. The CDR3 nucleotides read TGCGCCAGCAGTCAGGCAGACAACACAGATACGCAGTATTTT.

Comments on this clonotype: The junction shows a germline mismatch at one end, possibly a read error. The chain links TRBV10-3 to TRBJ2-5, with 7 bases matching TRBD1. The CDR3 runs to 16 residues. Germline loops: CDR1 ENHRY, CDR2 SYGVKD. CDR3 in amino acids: CAVSDRQGRYQETQYF. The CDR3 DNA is TGTGCCGTCAGTGACCGACAGGGACGGTACCAAGAGACCCAGTACTTC.

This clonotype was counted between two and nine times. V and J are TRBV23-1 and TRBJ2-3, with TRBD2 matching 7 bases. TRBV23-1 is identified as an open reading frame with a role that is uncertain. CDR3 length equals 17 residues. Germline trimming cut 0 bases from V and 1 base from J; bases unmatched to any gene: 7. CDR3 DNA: TGCGCCAGCAGTCAATCGGGGGGGAGACGGTGCACAGATACGCAGTATTTT. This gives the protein CASSQSGGRRCTDTQYF.

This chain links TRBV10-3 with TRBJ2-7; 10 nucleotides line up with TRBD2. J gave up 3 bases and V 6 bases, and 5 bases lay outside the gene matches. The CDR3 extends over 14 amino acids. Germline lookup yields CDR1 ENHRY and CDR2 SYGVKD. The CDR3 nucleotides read TGTGCCATCAGGCAGCGGGGGGGATACTACGAGCAGTACTTC. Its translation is CAIRQRGGYYEQYF.

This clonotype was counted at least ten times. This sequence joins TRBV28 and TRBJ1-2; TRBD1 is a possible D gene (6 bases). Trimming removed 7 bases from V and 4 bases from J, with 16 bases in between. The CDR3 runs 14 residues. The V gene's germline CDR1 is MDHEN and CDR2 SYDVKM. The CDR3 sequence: CASNNWGQTYGYTF. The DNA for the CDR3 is TGTGCCAGCAATAACTGGGGGCAGACCTATGGCTACACCTTC.

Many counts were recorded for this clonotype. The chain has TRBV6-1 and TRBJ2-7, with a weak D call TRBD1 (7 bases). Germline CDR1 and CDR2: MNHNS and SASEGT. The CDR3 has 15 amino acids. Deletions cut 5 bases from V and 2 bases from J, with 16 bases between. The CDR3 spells CASSLATTGAYEQYF. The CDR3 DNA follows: TGTGCCAGCAGTCTAGCGACTACAGGGGCCTACGAGCAGTACTTC.